The present entry profiles one T cell receptor (beta chain) with its context. Its specificity is not known. CDR1 and CDR2 (germline): LGHNA, YSLEER. The CDR3 spans 15 residues. Unmatched junction bases numbered 5, after V lost 3 bases and J lost 3 bases. This entry comes from a study of a mutant IDH1 vaccine in newly diagnosed glioma. Whole-study context: The V12 visit happened in week 35, and the V13 visit happened in week 47. Whole-study results and caveats: Vaccine-induced responses were seen in roughly 93% of patients, spanning several MHC alleles.

Time point indicated: week 35, safety follow-up. Each dose delivered 300 ug of mutant IDH1 20-mer peptide subcutaneously with imiquimod. Using immunoSEQ multiplex PCR, the repertoire was profiled, and TCRdb retains in-frame clones only, with some absent. The table shows about 58,000 clones, with 80% to 90% occurring only once. This specimen was PBMCs, taken from a glioma patient whose treatment included an IDH1 peptide vaccine. The source is a man in his forties with glioma. The chain has TRBV4-3 and TRBJ2-7; TRBD1 matches 10 bases. CDR3 nucleotide sequence: TGCGCCAGCAGCCATACTTGGACAGGGGGCTACGAGCAGTACTTC. This gives the protein CASSHTWTGGYEQYF.